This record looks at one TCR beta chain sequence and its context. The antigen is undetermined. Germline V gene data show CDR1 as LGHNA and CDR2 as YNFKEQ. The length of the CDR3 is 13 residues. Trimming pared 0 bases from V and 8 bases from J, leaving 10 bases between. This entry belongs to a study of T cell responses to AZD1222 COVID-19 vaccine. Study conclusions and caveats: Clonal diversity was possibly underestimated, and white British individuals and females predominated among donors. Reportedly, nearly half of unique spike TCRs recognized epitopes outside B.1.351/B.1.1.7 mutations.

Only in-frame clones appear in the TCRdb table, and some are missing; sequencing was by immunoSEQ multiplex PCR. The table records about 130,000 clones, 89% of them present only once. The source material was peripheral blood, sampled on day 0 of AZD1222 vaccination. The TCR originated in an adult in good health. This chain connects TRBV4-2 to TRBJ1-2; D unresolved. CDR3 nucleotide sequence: TGTGCCAGCAGCCAAGAGTCCCTCAAAGGCTACACCTTC. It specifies CASSQESLKGYTF.